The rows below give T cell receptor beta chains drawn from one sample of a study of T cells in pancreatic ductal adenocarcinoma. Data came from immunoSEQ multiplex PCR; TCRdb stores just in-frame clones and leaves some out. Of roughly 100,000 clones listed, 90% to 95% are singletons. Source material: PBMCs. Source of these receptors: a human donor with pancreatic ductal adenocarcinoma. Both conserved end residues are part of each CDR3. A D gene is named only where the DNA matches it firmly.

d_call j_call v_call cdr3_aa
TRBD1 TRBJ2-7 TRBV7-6 CASSQGTGGYEQYF
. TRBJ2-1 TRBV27 CASSRDSPTRSEQFF
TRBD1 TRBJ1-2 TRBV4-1 CASSQDPGQGNYGYTF
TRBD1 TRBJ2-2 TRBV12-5 CASGPDRGITGELFF
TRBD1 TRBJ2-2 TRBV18 CASSPRQGRNTGELFF
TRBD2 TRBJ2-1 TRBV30 CAWETSGARVRFF
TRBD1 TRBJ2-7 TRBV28 CASRGQGAREQYF
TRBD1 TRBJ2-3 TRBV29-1 CSVDAVTGGDYTQYF
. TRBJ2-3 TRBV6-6 CASSYQDGTQYF
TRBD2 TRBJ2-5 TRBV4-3 CASSQVWGGWETQYF
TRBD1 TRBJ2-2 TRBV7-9 CASKPGQVGPGELFF
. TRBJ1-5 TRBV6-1 CASTSNGVNQPQHF
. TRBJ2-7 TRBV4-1 CASSQGYGLNEQYF
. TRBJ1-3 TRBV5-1 CASSLGIGNTIYF
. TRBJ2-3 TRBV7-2 CASSPNGGKDTQYF
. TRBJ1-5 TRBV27 CASMAIGQPQHF
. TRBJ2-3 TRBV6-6 CASSLIGESTDTQYF
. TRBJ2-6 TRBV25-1 CASSEYQVSGANVLTF
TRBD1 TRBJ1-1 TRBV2 CASRDRGRTEAFF
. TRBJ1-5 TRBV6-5 CASQDSDNQPQHF